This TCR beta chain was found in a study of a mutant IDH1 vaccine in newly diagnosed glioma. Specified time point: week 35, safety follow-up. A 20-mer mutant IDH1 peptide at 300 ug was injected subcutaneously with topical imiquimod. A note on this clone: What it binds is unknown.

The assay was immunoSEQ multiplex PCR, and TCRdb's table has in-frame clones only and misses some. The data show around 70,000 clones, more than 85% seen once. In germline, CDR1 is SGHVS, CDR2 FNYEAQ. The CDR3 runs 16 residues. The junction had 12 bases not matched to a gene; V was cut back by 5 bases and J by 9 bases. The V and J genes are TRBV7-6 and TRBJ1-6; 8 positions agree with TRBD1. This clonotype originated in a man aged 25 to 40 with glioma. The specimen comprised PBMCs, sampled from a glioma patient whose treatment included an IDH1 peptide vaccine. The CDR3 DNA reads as TGTGCCAGCAGCGAGGACAGGGCTCGATCTGGTTCACCCCTCCACTTT. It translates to CASSEDRARSGSPLHF.